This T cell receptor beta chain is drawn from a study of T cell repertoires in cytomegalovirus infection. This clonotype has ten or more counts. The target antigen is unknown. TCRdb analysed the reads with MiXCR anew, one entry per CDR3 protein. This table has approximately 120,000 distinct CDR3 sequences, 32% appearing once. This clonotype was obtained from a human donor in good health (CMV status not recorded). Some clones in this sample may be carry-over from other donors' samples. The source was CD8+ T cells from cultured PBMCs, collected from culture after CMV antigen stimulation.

CDR3 sequence (DNA): TGTGCCAGCAGCTTAGAAAGCGGGGGGGCATTCATCGGGGAGCTGTTTTTT. Its translation is CASSLESGGAFIGELFF. The V and J genes are TRBV7-2 and TRBJ2-2, with 10 bases lining up with TRBD2. Germline assignment: CDR1 SGHTA and CDR2 FQGNSA. Trimming took 1 base from V and 7 from J; bases not matched to a gene: 9. The CDR3 spans 17 residues.